Listed below are T cell receptor beta chains from one sample, sequenced in a study of T-cell reconstitution after alpha-beta-depleted transplantation in children. In TCRdb, the PCR reads were re-called with MiXCR into one record per CDR3 protein. Among some 500,000 distinct CDR3 sequences listed, around 19% were seen once. The starting material was PBMCs from the stem cell graft donor, obtained from the stem cell graft. These receptors originate from a human donor who donated a stem cell graft to a child with acute lymphoblastic leukemia. CDR3s include the opening cysteine and the closing phenylalanine or tryptophan.

TRBV6-2/TRBV6-3,CASSAAGTSGRKEQYF
TRBV20-1,CSARGGGRNEQFF
TRBV5-1,CASSEPSVYQETQYF
TRBV4-2,CASSQDQRGPNEQFF
TRBV29-1,CSESMVTDTQYF
TRBV9,CASSDYRDRGPETQYF
TRBV29-1,CSVGGGRNTGELFF
TRBV12-3/TRBV12-4,CASSPGVRPLHF
TRBV29-1,CSVEASESYGYTF
TRBV30,CAWKMGGAYGYTF